This TCR beta chain was retrieved from a study of human T cells and chemical hapten exposure (dated by TCRdb to the early 2020s). Concerning the study at large: For sensitization, 2% DPC in acetone was applied to a 2 cm by 2 cm area of upper inner arm skin. Libraries were pooled for sequencing, and variation in per-sample TCR yields was attributed mainly to small differences in library volumes within the pool. Throughout the study period of approximately 23 weeks, patients also received therapeutic DPC doses to the scalp every week. The mostly female patient cohort included alopecia areata with under or over 50% scalp involvement, alopecia totalis and alopecia universalis. Patch testing was performed on the upper back with Finn chambers containing 0.01% DPC, and the patch tests were scored after 6 days according to International Contact Dermatitis Research Group standards. Blood samples were taken from patients before sensitization (week 0) and then at 2, 6 and about 24 weeks after DPC sensitization. The study tracked peripheral blood TCR repertoire changes in vivo during primary and secondary sensitization to the hapten diphenylcyclopropenone (DPC) in alopecia patients. Roughly 30 alopecia patients provided blood for TCR sequencing at one to four time points (pre-sensitization, 2, 6 and 24 weeks). The paper's findings and limits, for the study overall: Repeated subsampling changed both the strength of the expansion versus patch-test correlation and the threshold at which that correlation became significant. Compared with pre-sensitization or healthy control sets, expanded TCRs formed significantly more large CDR3 similarity clusters, which is consistent with antigen-driven responses. Patch test score was positively correlated with the number of PT1 expanded TCRs, with significance at thresholds 8, 16 and 32 but not at 4. DPC sensitization did not change the number of TCRs with a frequency above 1 in 1000, and there was no evidence of changes in global repertoire structure. All patients had alopecia, a presumed autoimmune disease, so their immune response might differ from that of healthy individuals.

Receptors were amplified or captured by RACE. Sequencing used a NextSeq 500. During library preparation, unique molecular identifiers were attached to individual cDNA molecules so that TCRs could be counted in a quantitative, reproducible way. Both TCR alpha and TCR beta chains were sequenced from each blood RNA sample. As for the original processing: A median of approximately 100,000 TCRs per sample was observed, with a range of 23,224 to 690,600. V, J and CDR3 annotation of the TCR reads was performed with the Decombinator software suite. For PS versus PT1 abundance plots, all samples were subsampled to the same number of TCRs (28,000). TCRs were defined as expanded if absent before sensitization and observed at least eight times at the 2-week time point. TCRdb applied fastp at Q25 and MiXCR to the public reads, then kept only in-frame beta chains. CDR3 protein duplicates are merged, each entry listing the most common genes and DNA. The V and J calls, along with clone size, are taken from TCRdb and not from the paper's own processing. This sample gives about 190,000 distinct CDR3 sequences in total; around 25% of them show up just once. Together, the top ten hold under 2.5% of the sample.

Reading the germline V gene (reference sequence) gives CDR1 SEHNR and CDR2 FQNEAQ. Compared with germline, V lacks 2 bases and J lacks 8 bases; bases without a gene match: 9. The CDR3, cysteine through phenylalanine, is 15 amino acids long. The read is trimmed to its CDR3 DNA, 45 bases read in frame from base 1. Of note for this clonotype: Its binding antigen is unknown. Per-nucleotide qualities are absent, and no much larger clonotype sits a single base away.

The time point tag for this specimen amounts to: patch test 3, about 24 weeks after DPC sensitization. The treatment or condition label here, explained by the study, means: therapeutic diphenylcyclopropenone sensitization with weekly scalp DPC. Blood at each patch-test visit was drawn before the patch test was applied. To be eligible, patients had to be aged 18 to 70, diagnosed with alopecia and judged suitable for DPC therapy, while pregnant patients were excluded. Total RNA was isolated from unfractionated whole blood collected in Tempus Blood RNA tubes. The chain is assembled from TRBV7-9 and TRBJ1-2, with 9 middle bases fitting TRBD1. Source: whole blood, taken in connection with sensitization to the hapten diphenylcyclopropenone (DPC). The sequence derives from a middle-aged woman with alopecia areata. Some clones in this sample may be carry-over from other donors' samples. The CDR3 loop reads CASSLPGQGLFGYTF. Read as DNA, the sequence is TGTGCCAGCAGCTTACCGGGACAGGGCCTATTCGGCTACACCTTC.